The entry below gives a single TCR beta chain sequence along with its context. Antigen specificity is unknown. The whole isolated RNA underwent reverse transcription, so sequencing captured expressed TCRB transcripts. Libraries were prepared by immunoSEQ multiplex PCR; TCRdb keeps only in-frame clonotypes and omits some of them. The sample includes under 450,000 clones, approximately 13% of them seen just once. The source of the sample is a study of beta chain features in type 1 diabetes. For the study at large: Comparable age, gender and cell yields were observed in patients relative to healthy donors. Across all samples, roughly 100,000,000 sorted cells were examined.

Study outcomes and limitations: Cells with high TCR expression could be over-represented by cDNA sequencing.

This CDR3 contains 16 residues. V lost 4 bases and J lost 5; bases outside the gene matches: 7. CDR1 is SGDLS and CDR2 is YYNGEE in the germline V gene. Sequenced sample: naive CD4+ T cells from blood. The chain joins TRBV9 to TRBJ2-2; 11 bases agree with TRBD2. The source of this sequence is a man younger than 40 in good health. CDR3 nucleotide sequence: TGTGCCAGCAGCCCAGTAGCGGGAGGGGTAACCGGGGAGCTGTTTTTT. Protein sequence: CASSPVAGGVTGELFF.